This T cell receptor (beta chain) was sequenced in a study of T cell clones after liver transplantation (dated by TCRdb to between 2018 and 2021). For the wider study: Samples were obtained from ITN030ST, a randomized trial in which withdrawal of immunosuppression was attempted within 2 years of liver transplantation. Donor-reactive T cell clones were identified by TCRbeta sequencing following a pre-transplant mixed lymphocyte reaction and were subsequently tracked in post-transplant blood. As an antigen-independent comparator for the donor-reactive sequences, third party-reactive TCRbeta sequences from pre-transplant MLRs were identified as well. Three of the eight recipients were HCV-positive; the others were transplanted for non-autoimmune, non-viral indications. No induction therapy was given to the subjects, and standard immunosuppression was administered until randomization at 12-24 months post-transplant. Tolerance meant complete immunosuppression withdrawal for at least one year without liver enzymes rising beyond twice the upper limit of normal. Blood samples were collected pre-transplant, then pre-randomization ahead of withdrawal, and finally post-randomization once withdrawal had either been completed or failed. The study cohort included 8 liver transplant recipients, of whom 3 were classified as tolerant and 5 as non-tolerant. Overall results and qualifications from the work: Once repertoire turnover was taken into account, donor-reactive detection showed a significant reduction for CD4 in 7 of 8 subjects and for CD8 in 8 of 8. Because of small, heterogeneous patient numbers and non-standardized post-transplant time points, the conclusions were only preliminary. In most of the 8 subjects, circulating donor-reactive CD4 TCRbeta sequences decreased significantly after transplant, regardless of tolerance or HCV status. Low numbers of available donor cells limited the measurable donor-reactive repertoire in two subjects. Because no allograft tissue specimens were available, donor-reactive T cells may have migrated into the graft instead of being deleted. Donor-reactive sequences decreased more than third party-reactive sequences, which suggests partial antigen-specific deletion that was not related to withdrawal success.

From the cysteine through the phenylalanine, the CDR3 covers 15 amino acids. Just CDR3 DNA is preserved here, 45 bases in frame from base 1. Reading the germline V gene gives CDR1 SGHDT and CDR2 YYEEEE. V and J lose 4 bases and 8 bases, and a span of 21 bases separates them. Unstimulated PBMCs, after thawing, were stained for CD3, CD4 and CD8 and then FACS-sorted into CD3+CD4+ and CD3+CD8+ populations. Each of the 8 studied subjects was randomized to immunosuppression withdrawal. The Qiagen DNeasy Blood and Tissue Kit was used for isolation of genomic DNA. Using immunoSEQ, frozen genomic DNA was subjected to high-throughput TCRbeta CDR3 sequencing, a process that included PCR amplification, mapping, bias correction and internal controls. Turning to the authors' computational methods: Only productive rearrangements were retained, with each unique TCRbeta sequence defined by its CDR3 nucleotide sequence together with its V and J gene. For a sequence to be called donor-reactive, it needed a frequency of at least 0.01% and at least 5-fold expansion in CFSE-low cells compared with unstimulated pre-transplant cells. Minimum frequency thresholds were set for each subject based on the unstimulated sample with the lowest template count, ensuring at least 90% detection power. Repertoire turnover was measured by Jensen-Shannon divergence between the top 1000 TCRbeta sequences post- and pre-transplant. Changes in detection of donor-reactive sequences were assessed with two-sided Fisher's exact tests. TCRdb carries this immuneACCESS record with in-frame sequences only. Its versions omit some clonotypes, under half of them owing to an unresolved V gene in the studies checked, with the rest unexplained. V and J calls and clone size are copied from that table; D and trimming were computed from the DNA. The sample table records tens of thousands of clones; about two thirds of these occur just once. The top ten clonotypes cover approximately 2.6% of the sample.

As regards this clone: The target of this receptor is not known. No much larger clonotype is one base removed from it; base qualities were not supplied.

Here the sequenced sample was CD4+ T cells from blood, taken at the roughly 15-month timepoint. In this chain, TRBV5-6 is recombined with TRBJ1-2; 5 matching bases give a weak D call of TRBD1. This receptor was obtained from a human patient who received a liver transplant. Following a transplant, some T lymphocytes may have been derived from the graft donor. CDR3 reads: CASSPTVGQGGGYTF. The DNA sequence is TGTGCCAGCAGCCCCACCGTGGGGCAGGGAGGAGGCTACACCTTC.